Reported below is one T cell receptor beta chain. Its antigen is not identified. The source of the sample is a study of OX40 agonist ivuxolimab in advanced cancers. Looking at the study overall: Clinicians treated patients with ivuxolimab, an agonistic anti-OX40 (CD134) antibody. People in dose escalation had one of these cancers: hepatocellular carcinoma, melanoma, renal cell or head and neck cancer. Partial responses occurred in three patients (one hepatocellular carcinoma, two cutaneous melanoma).

Assay used: immunoSEQ multiplex PCR; TCRdb lists only in-frame clones, some missing. This sample has about 59,000 clones, with 90% to 95% found just once. V lost 4 bases and J lost 4; bases outside the gene matches: 18. CDR1 SGHAT and CDR2 FQNNGV come from the germline V gene. The CDR3 is 19 residues long. General study points: Clones of CD4+ and CD8+ blood T cells grew by week 6 at doses of 0.1 to 3.0 mg/kg.

V is TRBV11-2 and J is TRBJ2-5; 10 bases line up with TRBD2. The source is an adult with an advanced solid tumor such as melanoma, head and neck, liver or kidney cancer. The specimen comprised CD4+ or CD8+ T cells sorted from blood, sampled in a trial of the OX40 agonist ivuxolimab. The DNA of the CDR3 is TGTGCCAGCAGCTGGCCCCGGGGGCTAGCGGGAGACCTACGAGAGACCCAGTACTTC. Its translation: CASSWPRGLAGDLRETQYF.